This passage covers 18 T cell receptor beta chains from one sample sequenced in a study of control samples from healthy donors and cancer patients. Generated by immunoSEQ multiplex PCR, the TCRdb table keeps only in-frame clones and is missing some. Its table lists some 180,000 clones. The material sequenced was blood. The receptors here all came from a woman in her thirties in good health.

The chain employs TRBV27 and TRBJ1-4, with a weak D call TRBD1 (5 bases). Per the germline V gene, CDR1 is MNHEY and CDR2 is SMNVEV (reference sequence). CDR3 length equals 14 residues. The V end lost 2 bases, the J end lost 7 bases, and 11 bases lay between the germline ends. The CDR3: CASSLRGGGEKLFF. CDR3 bases: TGTGCCAGCAGTTTAAGGGGTGGTGGTGAAAAACTGTTTTTT. The full variable domain, completed using reference TRBV27 and TRBJ1-4, is EAQVTQNPRYLITVTGKKLTVTCSQNMNHEYMSWYRQDPGLGLRQIYYSMNVEVTDKGDVPEGYKVSRKEKRNFPLILESPSPNQTSLYFCASSLRGGGEKLFFGSGTQLSVL.

The rearrangement joins TRBV4-1 to TRBJ1-1; no definite D call. This CDR3 contains 15 residues. CDR1 and CDR2 (germline): MGHRA, YSYEKL. V lost 0 bases and J 5 bases, leaving 13 bases between the germline ends. The DNA of the CDR3 is TGCGCCAGCAGCCAAGATCAAAGGGTCTGGACTGAAGCTTTCTTT. Amino acid sequence: CASSQDQRVWTEAFF.

The chain couples TRBV2 to TRBJ1-5, with D perhaps matching TRBD1 (6 bases). The V end lost 6 bases, the J end lost 9 bases, and 18 bases lay between the germline ends. CDR3 length: 14 residues. The germline V gene has CDR1 SNHLY and CDR2 FYNNEI. CDR3 amino acids: CASSGGRGSTPQHF. In DNA form, the CDR3 reads TGTGCCAGCAGCGGAGGCAGGGGTAGCACGCCCCAGCATTTT.

The chain links TRBV6-5 to TRBJ1-2; no reliable D call. The CDR3 is 15 amino acids. V dropped 3 bases and J dropped 5 bases, with 16 bases sitting between them. Germline V gene lookup returns CDR1 MNHEY and CDR2 SVGAGI. The CDR3 DNA sequence: TGTGCCAGCAGTTATTCGGAGGGAATGAGTTATGGCTACACCTTC. This gives the protein CASSYSEGMSYGYTF.

The chain carries TRBV5-1 and TRBJ1-6; TRBD1 agrees at 12 bases. Germline V gene lookup returns CDR1 SGHRS and CDR2 YFSETQ. The V gene end was trimmed by 7 bases and the J gene end by 7 bases; junction bases not matched to a gene: 9. CDR3 length: 16 amino acids. The CDR3 protein is CASGVGTGGFNSPLHF. The CDR3 nucleotides are TGCGCCAGCGGGGTTGGGACAGGGGGCTTCAATTCACCCCTCCACTTT.

This chain joins TRBV21-1 and TRBJ1-1; the table gives TRBD1 as D, unverified against the DNA. TRBV21-1 is a listed pseudogene. This CDR3 contains 17 residues. The CDR3 nucleotides are TGTGCCAGCAGCAGAAAGCGTCCCGGGACAGCGAACACTGAAGCTTTCTTT. Its translation: CASSRKRPGTANTEAFF.

This chain connects TRBV7-2 to TRBJ2-7; TRBD2 matches 11 bases. The CDR3 totals 14 residues. Germline V lookup: CDR1 SGHTA, CDR2 FQGNSA. V shed 5 bases and J 7 bases; nucleotides not matched to a gene: 7. In DNA, the CDR3 is TGTGCCAGCAGCCCCGTAAGACTAGCGGGGGAGCAGTACTTC. It yields the protein CASSPVRLAGEQYF.

This chain links TRBV5-8 with TRBJ2-7; tentative D call: TRBD1 (5 bases). This CDR3 contains 11 residues. The germline V and J ends were trimmed by 5 bases and 5 bases, with 8 bases remaining between them. Germline CDR1 SGHTS, CDR2 YDEGEE. CDR3 bases: TGTGCCAGCAGGGGGCTGAACGAGCAGTACTTC. Its protein is CASRGLNEQYF.

This chain joins TRBV12-3 or TRBV12-4 and TRBJ1-3; the D gene is possibly TRBD1 (6 bases). There are 13 residues in the CDR3. The V gene lost 5 bases and the J gene lost 4 bases, with 9 bases spanning the gap. The CDR3 coding sequence is TGTGCCAGCAGTCGGGGGGCCGGAAACACCATATATTTT. It yields the protein CASSRGAGNTIYF.

This chain connects TRBV2 to TRBJ1-5, with 10 bases fitting TRBD1. The CDR3 is made up of 14 amino acids. The germline V gene encodes CDR1 SNHLY and CDR2 FYNNEI. V dropped 6 bases and J dropped 6; count of bases not matched to a gene: 5. The CDR3 reads CASSQTGGGQPQHF. CDR3 in DNA: TGTGCCAGCAGCCAGACAGGGGGCGGTCAGCCCCAGCATTTT. Complete variable domain (other parts from reference TRBV2 and TRBJ1-5): EPEVTQTPSHQVTQMGQEVILRCVPISNHLYFYWYRQILGQKVEFLVSFYNNEISEKSEIFDDQFSVERPDGSNFTLKIRSTKLEDSAMYFCASSQTGGGQPQHFGDGTRLSIL.

The chain recombines TRBV19 with TRBJ1-3; D gene ambiguous. Trimming removed 3 bases from V and 0 bases from J, with 9 bases in between. CDR1 is LNHDA, CDR2 SQIVND, per germline (reference sequence). The CDR3 consists of 15 residues. CDR3 DNA: TGTGCCAGTAGTATCGGCGGTGCCTCTGGAAACACCATATATTTT. Protein: CASSIGGASGNTIYF.

The DNA for the CDR3 is TGTGCCAGCAGTTACGGTCGGGGTAATCAGCCCCAGCATTTT. Translation: CASSYGRGNQPQHF. This sequence joins TRBV6-6 and TRBJ1-5, with D hard to call. This CDR3 has 14 amino acids. Germline CDR1 and CDR2: MNHNY and SVGAGI (reference sequence). V gave up 2 bases and J gave up 4 bases, with 9 bases separating them.

The rearrangement links TRBV28 to TRBJ1-2; D gene ambiguous. V shed 5 bases and J shed 8 bases, with 15 bases lying between them. Germline V CDR1 and CDR2: MDHEN, SYDVKM. This CDR3 region has 13 residues. This chain's CDR3 is CASSLGSQRGYTF. The CDR3 DNA follows: TGTGCCAGCAGTCTCGGGTCTCAGCGGGGCTACACCTTC.

The chain recombines TRBV6-5 with TRBJ1-4, with 7 bases aligning to TRBD1. Germline loops: CDR1 MNHEY, CDR2 SVGAGI. V dropped 6 bases and J dropped 7; count of bases not matched to a gene: 8. The CDR3 spans 14 residues. The CDR3 DNA follows: TGTGCCAGCAGAGGGGACAGCTTCGGTGAAAAACTGTTTTTT. It translates to CASRGDSFGEKLFF.

The CDR3: CASSLMLVVREAFF. The DNA of the CDR3 is TGTGCCAGCAGTTTAATGTTGGTGGTCAGGGAAGCTTTCTTT. The rearrangement uses TRBV28 and TRBJ1-1, with D uncertain. The CDR3 sequence is 14 residues long. V lost 2 bases, J lost 8 bases, and 15 bases lay in between. The V gene's germline CDR1 is MDHEN and CDR2 SYDVKM.

This rearrangement joins TRBV3-1 (or the pseudogene TRBV3-2) to TRBJ1-1; D is possibly TRBD1 (5 bases). The CDR3 extends over 14 amino acids. Trimming pared 6 bases from V and 4 bases from J, leaving 15 bases between. The germline V gene has CDR1 LGHDT and CDR2 YNNKEL (reference sequence). This CDR3 reads CASRGVAKTTEAFF. CDR3 coding DNA: TGTGCCAGCAGGGGGGTAGCGAAGACCACTGAAGCTTTCTTT.

V is TRBV28 and J is TRBJ2-2, with D unclear. Deletions cut 1 base from V and 7 bases from J, with 7 bases between. This CDR3 is 13 amino acids long. Germline values: CDR1 MDHEN, CDR2 SYDVKM. The CDR3 DNA reads as TGTGCCAGCAGTTTATTGGGTTTCGGGGAGCTGTTTTTT. Protein sequence: CASSLLGFGELFF.

The J gene is TRBJ1-5, the V gene TRBV28; D is unclear. The CDR3 has 16 amino acids. The V gene lost 6 bases and the J gene lost 4 bases, with 19 bases spanning the gap. CDR1 is MDHEN, CDR2 SYDVKM, per germline. CDR3 nucleotide sequence: TGTGCCAGCAGGCGGCCAGGAGCTTGGCAGAATCAGCCCCAGCATTTT. It specifies CASRRPGAWQNQPQHF.